The next 18 T cell receptor beta chains were all read from a single sample in a study of spatial heterogeneity in lung cancer. In TCRdb, the 5' RACE reads were re-called with MiXCR into one record per CDR3 protein. The sample shows 8,200 or so distinct CDR3 sequences, 9.7% of them seen only once. Indicated time point: sample taken at primary tumor resection. Here the sequenced sample was normal lung tissue next to the tumor, taken at surgery. These receptors all come from a male donor with early-stage non-small cell lung cancer.

This clonotype has ten or more counts. V gene TRBV27 combines with J gene TRBJ2-3; 13 positions agree with TRBD2. The CDR3 runs to 17 residues. From germline, CDR1 is MNHEY and CDR2 SMNVEV (reference sequence). V gave up 6 bases and J gave up 7 bases; unmatched junction bases: 13. The DNA of the CDR3 is TGTGCCAGCAGGGTTGGGGCACTAGCGGGAGGGCCTAATACGCAGTATTTT. Its translation is CASRVGALAGGPNTQYF.

This clonotype was seen repeatedly, ten times or more. The gene calls are TRBV9 and TRBJ2-1; D may be TRBD2 (6 bases). The V end lost 4 bases, the J end lost 4 bases, and 18 bases lay between the germline ends. Germline CDR1 SGDLS, CDR2 YYNGEE. This CDR3 is built from 16 residues. Here the CDR3 reads CASSFGLVGGYNEQFF. The CDR3 DNA reads as TGTGCCAGCAGCTTTGGTTTGGTGGGGGGATACAATGAGCAGTTCTTC.

This clonotype was detected ten times or more. This sequence joins TRBV7-6 and TRBJ1-1; the match to TRBD1 covers 7 bases. Germline loops: CDR1 SGHVS, CDR2 FNYEAQ. CDR3 length: 13 residues. V shed 5 bases, J shed 6 bases, and the junction held 6 bases outside the gene matches. The CDR3 loop reads CASSRTGSAEAFF. The CDR3 nucleotides are TGTGCCAGCAGCCGGACAGGTTCGGCTGAAGCTTTCTTT. The variable domain in full, with the rest retrieved from reference TRBV7-6 and TRBJ1-1, is GAGVSQSPRYKVTKRGQDVALRCDPISGHVSLYWYRQALGQGPEFLTYFNYEAQQDKSGLPNDRFSAERPEGSISTLTIQRTEQRDSAMYRCASSRTGSAEAFFGQGTRLTVV.

This chain's CDR3 is CASSEPSRPQHF. In DNA, the CDR3 is TGTGCCAGCAGTGAACCTTCGAGGCCCCAGCATTTT. The rearrangement links TRBV2 to TRBJ1-5, with D hard to call. The CDR3 has 12 residues. The V and J ends lost 2 bases and 9 bases respectively, with 8 bases between them. CDR1 SNHLY and CDR2 FYNNEI come from the germline V gene.

This clonotype was found many times. The chain carries TRBV5-1 and TRBJ1-5; D call uncertain. The V end lost 0 bases, the J end lost 7 bases, and 8 bases lay between the germline ends. This CDR3 region has 13 residues. Germline V CDR1 and CDR2: SGHRS, YFSETQ. The CDR3 DNA sequence: TGCGCCAGCAGCTTGGAAGGATACCAGCCCCAGCATTTT. This translates into CASSLEGYQPQHF. Full variable domain (remainder filled in from reference TRBV5-1 and TRBJ1-5): KAGVTQTPRYLIKTRGQQVTLSCSPISGHRSVSWYQQTPGQGLQFLFEYFSETQRNKGNFPGRFSGRQFSNSRSEMNVSTLELGDSALYLCASSLEGYQPQHFGDGTRLSIL.

This chain joins TRBV6-4 and TRBJ2-5, with TRBD2 identical over 14 bases. Germline assignment: CDR1 MRHNA and CDR2 SNTAGT. V dropped 4 bases and J dropped 2; count of bases not matched to a gene: 6. The CDR3 sequence is 17 residues long. This chain's CDR3 is CASSGTSGGPGQETQYF. The DNA for the CDR3 is TGTGCCAGCAGTGGGACTAGCGGGGGGCCCGGGCAAGAGACCCAGTACTTC.

This clonotype has at least ten counts. The CDR3 reads CASSLDYTSGNTIYF. The CDR3 DNA sequence: TGTGCCAGCAGCTTGGACTATACCTCCGGAAACACCATATATTTT. The chain uses TRBV7-2 and TRBJ1-3; no clear D. Germline CDR1 and CDR2: SGHTA and FQGNSA. This CDR3 is 15 amino acids long. The V end was cut by 3 bases, the J end by 4 bases, with 13 bases between. Combining the CDR3 with reference TRBV7-2 and TRBJ1-3 gives the whole variable domain GAGVSQSPSNKVTEKGKDVELRCDPISGHTALYWYRQSLGQGLEFLIYFQGNSAPDKSGLPSDRFSAERTGGSVSTLTIQRTQQEDSAVYLCASSLDYTSGNTIYFGEGSWLTVV.

Judged by abundance, this clonotype is medium-sized. The V call is TRBV6-2 or TRBV6-3, the J call TRBJ1-1; no firm D call. Trimming took 7 bases from V and 4 from J, leaving 13 bases between them. CDR3 length equals 13 residues. Germline CDR1 reads MNHEY; CDR2 reads SVGEGT. CDR3 protein: CASMREVRTEAFF. The CDR3 nucleotides read TGTGCCAGCATGCGCGAGGTGCGCACTGAAGCTTTCTTT.

This clonotype qualifies as medium-sized. V gene TRBV6-2 or TRBV6-3 combines with J gene TRBJ2-1; 7 nucleotides match TRBD1. This CDR3 has 20 amino acids. Germline CDR1 is MNHEY and CDR2 is SVGEGT. With 0 bases clipped from V and 0 bases from J, the junction kept 14 bases outside the gene matches. The CDR3 nucleotides are TGTGCCAGCAGTTACTCGACAGGGCAGGCTTTGGTCCTCTCCTACAATGAGCAGTTCTTC. Translated, it gives CASSYSTGQALVLSYNEQFF.

This clonotype appeared many times. The chain has TRBV10-3 and TRBJ1-6; a possible D gene is TRBD1 (5 bases). The germline gives CDR1 ENHRY, CDR2 SYGVKD. V was clipped by 2 bases and J by 7 bases, with 9 bases between them. This CDR3 has 14 amino acids. CDR3 DNA: TGTGCCATCAGTGAGGAGGGGAGGAATTCACCCCTCCACTTT. It is translated as CAISEEGRNSPLHF.

The chain carries TRBV28 and TRBJ1-2, with D maybe TRBD1 (5 bases). This CDR3 is built from 14 residues. Trimming took off 5 bases at V and 8 bases at J, with 18 bases between the two ends. CDR1 MDHEN and CDR2 SYDVKM come from the germline V gene. CDR3 DNA sequence: TGTGCCAGCAGTCCGGGACTCCGAGGTAGAGGCTACACCTTC. Its protein is CASSPGLRGRGYTF.

The sample holds many counts of this clonotype. CDR3 region: CASSLRRLAGAVGELFF. The CDR3 DNA reads as TGTGCCAGCAGCCTTCGCCGTCTAGCGGGGGCAGTCGGGGAGCTGTTTTTT. This chain joins TRBV7-9 and TRBJ2-2, with 10 positions matching TRBD2. V dropped 5 bases and J dropped 7; count of bases not matched to a gene: 13. The germline V gene encodes CDR1 SEHNR and CDR2 FQNEAQ (reference sequence). The CDR3 sequence is 17 residues long.

In its sample, this clonotype is medium-sized. The chain combines TRBV7-9 with TRBJ1-2; TRBD1 might be the D (5 bases). Germline loops: CDR1 SEHNR, CDR2 FQNEAQ (reference sequence). The ends were cut back, 1 base at V and 4 bases at J, with 19 bases in the middle. This CDR3 contains 17 residues. In nucleotides, the CDR3 is TGTGCCAGCAGCTTAGGGCTTACGGCAGGGACTGTCTATGGCTACACCTTC. Translating it yields CASSLGLTAGTVYGYTF.

In this sample, this clonotype turned up many times. The V gene is TRBV20-1, the J gene TRBJ1-2; perhaps TRBD1 as D (5 bases). Trimming took off 0 bases at V and 0 bases at J, with 8 bases between the two ends. This CDR3 comprises 14 residues. CDR1 and CDR2 (germline): DFQATT, SNEGSKA (reference sequence). CDR3 in amino acids: CSARDQGSNYGYTF. CDR3 sequence (DNA): TGCAGTGCTAGAGATCAGGGATCTAACTATGGCTACACCTTC.

This chain connects TRBV28 to TRBJ2-1; no reliable D call. V was clipped by 8 bases and J by 1 base, with 9 bases between them. Germline V CDR1 and CDR2: MDHEN, SYDVKM. The CDR3 is 13 amino acids. This CDR3 reads CASLADSYNEQFF. The CDR3 DNA is TGTGCCAGCTTAGCCGATTCCTACAATGAGCAGTTCTTC.

This clonotype is classed as medium-sized. This chain connects TRBV6-5 to TRBJ2-2; TRBD2 might be the D (5 bases). The germline V and J ends were trimmed by 6 bases and 7 bases, with 15 bases remaining between them. This CDR3 is built from 14 residues. Looked up from germline, CDR1 is MNHEY and CDR2 is SVGAGI. The CDR3 sequence is CASRVALASGELFF. The DNA of the CDR3 is TGTGCCAGCAGAGTGGCCCTAGCCAGCGGGGAGCTGTTTTTT.

This clonotype was found many times. V is TRBV20-1 and J is TRBJ2-5; tentative D call: TRBD2 (6 bases). CDR3 length equals 14 residues. The V and J ends lost 0 bases and 3 bases respectively, with 11 bases between them. The germline V gene has CDR1 DFQATT and CDR2 SNEGSKA (reference sequence). Here the CDR3 DNA reads TGCAGTGCTAGAGATCCTCGCGGGGAAGAGACCCAGTACTTC. Its protein is CSARDPRGEETQYF.

Ten or more counts support this clonotype. The chain has TRBV7-9 and TRBJ2-1; 8 bases map to TRBD1. Losses at the gene ends were 0 bases for V and 5 bases for J; bases not matched to a gene: 9. The CDR3 loop spans 17 amino acids. The germline gives CDR1 SEHNR, CDR2 FQNEAQ (reference sequence). This CDR3 reads CASSLAVGTGDNNEQFF. CDR3 nucleotide sequence: TGTGCCAGCAGCTTAGCTGTCGGGACAGGCGACAACAATGAGCAGTTCTTC. Using reference TRBV7-9 and TRBJ2-1 for the parts outside the CDR3, the full variable domain is DTGVSQNPRHKITKRGQNVTFRCDPISEHNRLYWYRQTLGQGPEFLTYFQNEAQLEKSRLLSDRFSAERPKGSFSTLEIQRTEQGDSAMYLCASSLAVGTGDNNEQFFGPGTRLTVL.